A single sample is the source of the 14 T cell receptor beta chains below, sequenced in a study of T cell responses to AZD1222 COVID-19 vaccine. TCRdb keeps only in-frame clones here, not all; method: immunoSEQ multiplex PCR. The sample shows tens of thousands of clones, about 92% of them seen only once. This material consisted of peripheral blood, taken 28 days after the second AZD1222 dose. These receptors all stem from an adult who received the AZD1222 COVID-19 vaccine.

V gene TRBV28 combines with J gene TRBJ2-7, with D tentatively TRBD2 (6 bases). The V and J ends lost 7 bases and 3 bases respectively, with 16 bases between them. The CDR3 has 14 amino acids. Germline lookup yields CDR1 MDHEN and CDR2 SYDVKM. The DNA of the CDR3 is TGTGCCAGCACCCTCGGAGGGGAGAACTACGAGCAGTACTTC. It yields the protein CASTLGGENYEQYF. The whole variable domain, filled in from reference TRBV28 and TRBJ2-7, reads DVKVTQSSRYLVKRTGEKVFLECVQDMDHENMFWYRQDPGLGLRLIYFSYDVKMKEKGDIPEGYSVSREKKERFSLILESASTNQTSMYLCASTLGGENYEQYFGPGTRLTVT.

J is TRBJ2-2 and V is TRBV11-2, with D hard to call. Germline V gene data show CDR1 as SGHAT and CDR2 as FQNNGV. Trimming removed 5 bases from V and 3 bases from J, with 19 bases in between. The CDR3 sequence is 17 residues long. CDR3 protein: CASSPVGQRYDTGELFF. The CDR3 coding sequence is TGTGCCAGCAGCCCCGTTGGGCAACGGTACGACACCGGGGAGCTGTTTTTT.

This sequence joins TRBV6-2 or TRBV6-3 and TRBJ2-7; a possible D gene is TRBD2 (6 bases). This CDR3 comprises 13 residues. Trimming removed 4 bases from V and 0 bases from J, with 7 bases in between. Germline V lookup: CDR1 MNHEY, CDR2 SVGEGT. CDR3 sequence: CASSWDFSYEQYF. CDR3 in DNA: TGTGCCAGCAGTTGGGACTTCTCCTACGAGCAGTACTTC.

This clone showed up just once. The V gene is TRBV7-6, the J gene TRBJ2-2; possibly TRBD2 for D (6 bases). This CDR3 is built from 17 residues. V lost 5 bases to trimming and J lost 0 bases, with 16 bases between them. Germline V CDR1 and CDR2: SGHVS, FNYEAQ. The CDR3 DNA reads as TGTGCCAGCAGCGTAAGTCGGGAGAACGCGAACACCGGGGAGCTGTTTTTT. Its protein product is CASSVSRENANTGELFF. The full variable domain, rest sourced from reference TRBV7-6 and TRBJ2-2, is GAGVSQSPRYKVTKRGQDVALRCDPISGHVSLYWYRQALGQGPEFLTYFNYEAQQDKSGLPNDRFSAERPEGSISTLTIQRTEQRDSAMYRCASSVSRENANTGELFFGEGSRLTVL.

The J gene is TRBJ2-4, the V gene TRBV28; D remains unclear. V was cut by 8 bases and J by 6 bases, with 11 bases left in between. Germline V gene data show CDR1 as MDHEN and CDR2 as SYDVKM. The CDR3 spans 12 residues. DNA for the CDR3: TGTGCCAGCCGAAAAGGACGAAACATTCAGTACTTC. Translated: CASRKGRNIQYF.

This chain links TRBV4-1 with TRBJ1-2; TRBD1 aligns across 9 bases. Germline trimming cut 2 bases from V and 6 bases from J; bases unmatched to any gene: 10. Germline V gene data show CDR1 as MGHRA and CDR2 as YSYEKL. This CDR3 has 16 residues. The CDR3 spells CASSQSIDRGADGYTF. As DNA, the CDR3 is TGCGCCAGCAGCCAAAGTATAGACAGGGGGGCGGATGGCTACACCTTC.

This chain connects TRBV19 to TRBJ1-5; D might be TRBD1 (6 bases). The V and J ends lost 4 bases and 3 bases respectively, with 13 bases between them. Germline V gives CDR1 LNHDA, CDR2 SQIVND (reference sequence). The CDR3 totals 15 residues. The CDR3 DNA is TGTGCCAGTAGTACGTACAGGGTACCCAATCAGCCCCAGCATTTT. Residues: CASSTYRVPNQPQHF.

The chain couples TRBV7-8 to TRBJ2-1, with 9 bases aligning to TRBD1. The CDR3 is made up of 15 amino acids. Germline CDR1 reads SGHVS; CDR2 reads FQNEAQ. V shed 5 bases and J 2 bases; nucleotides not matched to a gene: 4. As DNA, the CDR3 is TGTGCCAGCAGCGGACAGGGGCTTCCCTACAATGAGCAGTTCTTC. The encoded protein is CASSGQGLPYNEQFF. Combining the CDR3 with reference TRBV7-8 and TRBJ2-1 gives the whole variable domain GAGVSQSPRYKVAKRGQDVALRCDPISGHVSLFWYQQALGQGPEFLTYFQNEAQLDKSGLPSDRFFAERPEGSVSTLKIQRTQQEDSAVYLCASSGQGLPYNEQFFGPGTRLTVL.

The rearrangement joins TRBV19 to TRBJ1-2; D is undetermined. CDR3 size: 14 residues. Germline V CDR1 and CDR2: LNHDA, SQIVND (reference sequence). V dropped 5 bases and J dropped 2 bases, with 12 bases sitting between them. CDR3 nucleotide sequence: TGTGCCAGTAGTCTGCAGGATAAGAACTATGGCTACACCTTC. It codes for CASSLQDKNYGYTF.

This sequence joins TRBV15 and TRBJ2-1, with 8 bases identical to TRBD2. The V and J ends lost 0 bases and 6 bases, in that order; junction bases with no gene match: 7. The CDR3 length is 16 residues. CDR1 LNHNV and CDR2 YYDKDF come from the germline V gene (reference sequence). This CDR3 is CATSRDRGTSTNEQFF. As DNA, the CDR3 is TGTGCCACCAGCAGAGATCGAGGGACTAGTACCAATGAGCAGTTCTTC.

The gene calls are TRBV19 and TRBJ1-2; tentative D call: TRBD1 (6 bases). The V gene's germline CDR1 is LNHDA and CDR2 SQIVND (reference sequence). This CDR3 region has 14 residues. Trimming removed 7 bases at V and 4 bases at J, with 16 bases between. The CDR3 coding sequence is TGTGCCAGTAATTCGGGGGGCGAACGCTATGGCTACACCTTC. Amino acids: CASNSGGERYGYTF. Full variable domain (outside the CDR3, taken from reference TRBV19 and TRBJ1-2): DGGITQSPKYLFRKEGQNVTLSCEQNLNHDAMYWYRQDPGQGLRLIYYSQIVNDFQKGDIAEGYSVSREKKESFPLTVTSAQKNPTAFYLCASNSGGERYGYTFGSGTRLTVV.

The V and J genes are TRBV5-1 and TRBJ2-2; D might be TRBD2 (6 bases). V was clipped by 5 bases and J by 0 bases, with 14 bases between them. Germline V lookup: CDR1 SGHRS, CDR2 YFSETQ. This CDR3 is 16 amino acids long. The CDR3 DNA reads TGCGCCAGCAGTCCGGAGGGCCCAACGAACACCGGGGAGCTGTTTTTT. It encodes CASSPEGPTNTGELFF.

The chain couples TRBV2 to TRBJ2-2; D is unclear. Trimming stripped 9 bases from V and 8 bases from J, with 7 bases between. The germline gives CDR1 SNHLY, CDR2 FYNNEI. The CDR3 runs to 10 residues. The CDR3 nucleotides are TGTGCCAGTCAGAGGGGGGAGCTGTTTTTT. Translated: CASQRGELFF.

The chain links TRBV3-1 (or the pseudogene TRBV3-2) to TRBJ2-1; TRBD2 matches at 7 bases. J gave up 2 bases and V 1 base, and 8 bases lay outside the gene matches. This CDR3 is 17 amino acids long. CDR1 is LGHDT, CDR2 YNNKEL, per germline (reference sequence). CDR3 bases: TGTGCCAGCAGCCAAGGAAAGGGCGGGAGTGCCTACAATGAGCAGTTCTTC. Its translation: CASSQGKGGSAYNEQFF.